The present entry profiles one TCR beta chain with its context. Starting from approximately 500 ng of total RNA, TCR beta cDNA was produced with a primer in the constant region. For TCR beta, libraries were produced by three nested multiplex PCR rounds using slightly modified ARM-PCR. TRBV1-TRBV30 forward and Cbeta reverse primers drove the first two roughly 10-cycle rounds. From the multiplex PCR reads, TCRdb called clonotypes with MiXCR, one entry per CDR3 protein. The sample has around 54,000 distinct CDR3 sequences; about three quarters are singletons. The sample originates from a study of tumor-infiltrating lymphocytes in primary liver carcinoma. V lost 4 bases and J 3 bases, leaving 17 bases between the germline ends. This CDR3 contains 15 residues. Germline V lookup: CDR1 SGHRS, CDR2 YFSETQ. Co-extracting RNA and DNA was done with about 17-31 mg of unsorted bulk tissue as input.

The TCR was taken from a man aged 40-49 years with primary liver carcinoma and hepatitis B virus infection. The gene calls are TRBV5-1 and TRBJ2-7; the D gene is possibly TRBD2 (7 bases). Sequenced: liver tumor tissue from sampling region 2. Described subset: tumor region T2, inferior pole. CDR3 residues: CASSETSRGVYEQYF. CDR3 nucleotides: TGCGCCAGCAGCGAGACTAGCAGGGGCGTCTACGAGCAGTACTTC.